These 5 T cell receptor beta chains originate from one sample sequenced in a study of cytotoxic CD8 clonotypes in ibrutinib-treated CLL. TCRdb's table, derived via immunoSEQ multiplex PCR, lists solely in-frame clones and lacks some. The data contain fewer than 13,000 clones, around three quarters of them singletons. This material consisted of PBMCs, taken at disease progression, from a patient treated with ibrutinib. The receptors stem from a human donor with chronic lymphocytic leukemia.

The V call is TRBV27, the J call TRBJ2-7; D gene ambiguous. The CDR3 has 14 amino acids. The germline CDR1 and CDR2 sequences are MNHEY and SMNVEV (reference sequence). V was cut by 6 bases and J by 3 bases, with 15 bases left in between. CDR3 coding DNA: TGTGCCAGCAGCCCAACATGGGTCGGCTACGAGCAGTACTTC. The encoded protein is CASSPTWVGYEQYF.

This clone was picked up one time. V gene TRBV6-4 combines with J gene TRBJ2-2; D gene uncertain. CDR3 length: 14 residues. CDR1 and CDR2 from the germline V gene are MRHNA and SNTAGT. The V end was cut by 0 bases, the J end by 7 bases, with 9 bases between. CDR3 protein: CASSDSAGGGELFF. The CDR3 region has the DNA TGTGCCAGCAGTGACTCAGCAGGTGGCGGGGAGCTGTTTTTT.

The chain employs TRBV18 and TRBJ2-6; D is unresolved. This CDR3 spans 17 amino acids. Germline V gives CDR1 KGHSH, CDR2 LQKENI. V gave up 3 bases and J gave up 0 bases, with 12 bases separating them. CDR3 amino acids: CASSPAASLSGANVLTF. The CDR3 DNA sequence: TGTGCCAGCTCACCCGCGGCAAGTCTCTCTGGGGCCAACGTCCTGACTTTC.

V is TRBV5-4 and J is TRBJ2-6; tentative D call: TRBD1 (5 bases). This CDR3 spans 16 amino acids. Per the germline V gene, CDR1 is SGHNT and CDR2 is YYREEE (reference sequence). Trimming took 2 bases from V and 0 from J, leaving 9 bases between them. The CDR3 DNA follows: TGTGCCAGCAGCTTACAGGTCGGCTCTGGGGCCAACGTCCTGACTTTC. This gives the protein CASSLQVGSGANVLTF.

The V gene is TRBV6-6, the J gene TRBJ2-2; 9 nucleotides agree with TRBD2. Germline CDR1 and CDR2: MNHNY and SVGAGI (reference sequence). This CDR3 comprises 13 residues. The J segment lost 4 bases and the V segment lost 8 bases, leaving 2 bases of the junction unmatched. Here the CDR3 reads CASGREGTGELFF. CDR3 in DNA: TGTGCCAGCGGGCGGGAGGGCACCGGGGAGCTGTTTTTT.